These 24 T cell receptor beta chains were sequenced from one sample in a study of shared clonotypes between healthy human individuals. This table comes from immunoSEQ multiplex PCR, and its TCRdb copy is limited to in-frame clones, with some not included. This table has almost 750,000 clones, over 55% appearing once. The material sequenced was memory CD4+ T cells sorted from blood. As to subset: CD45RA-negative fraction. Every receptor here comes from a woman aged 25 to 39 in good health.

The chain recombines TRBV7-3 with TRBJ2-1; maybe TRBD2 (5 bases). Germline loops: CDR1 SGHTA, CDR2 FQGTGA. The CDR3 has 15 amino acids. Between the trimmed V and J ends, which lost 6 bases and 0 bases, there was a span of 12 bases. The CDR3 spells CASRRTASSYNEQFF. The DNA of the CDR3 is TGTGCCAGCAGGCGGACTGCAAGCTCCTACAATGAGCAGTTCTTC.

This clone came up a few times. V usage is TRBV4-2 and J usage is TRBJ2-5, with 15 bases aligning to TRBD2. V was clipped by 2 bases and J by 5 bases; unmatched bases: 6. CDR3 length equals 17 residues. The germline V gene encodes CDR1 LGHNA and CDR2 YNFKEQ. CDR3 amino acids: CASSQPGTSGGTETQYF. DNA for the CDR3: TGTGCCAGCAGCCAACCGGGGACTAGCGGGGGGACCGAGACCCAGTACTTC.

This clone turned up a few times. The chain employs TRBV19 and TRBJ1-1; no definite D call. The CDR3 covers 13 residues. Between the trimmed V and J ends, which lost 2 bases and 1 base, there was a span of 5 bases. Germline CDR1 is LNHDA and CDR2 is SQIVND (reference sequence). The CDR3 DNA sequence: TGTGCCAGTAGTATATATGGGAACACTGAAGCTTTCTTT. This encodes CASSIYGNTEAFF.

With respect to this clone: Other DNA variants within this sample encode the same CDR3. The genes are TRBV28 and TRBJ1-2; D is undetermined. This CDR3 region has 12 residues. Looked up from germline, CDR1 is MDHEN and CDR2 is SYDVKM. V was pared by 5 bases and J by 4 bases, with 8 bases between. Here the CDR3 reads CASSTTGYGYTF. The CDR3 DNA reads as TGTGCCAGCAGTACAACGGGCTATGGCTACACCTTC.

The V and J genes are TRBV29-1 and TRBJ2-7, with D possibly TRBD2 on 5 matching bases. CDR1 is SQVTM, CDR2 ANQGSEA, per germline. CDR3 size: 13 residues. Trimming shortened V by 5 bases and J by 0 bases, and 11 bases separated the two germline ends. In DNA form, the CDR3 reads TGCAGCGTTCGACGGAGGAGCTCCTACGAGCAGTACTTC. Encoded protein: CSVRRRSSYEQYF.

In this sample, this clone turned up a few times. This specimen includes other DNA sequences encoding the same CDR3. The rearrangement links TRBV7-9 to TRBJ1-2; D ambiguous. CDR1 SEHNR and CDR2 FQNEAQ come from the germline V gene (reference sequence). The V end was cut by 6 bases, the J end by 2 bases, with 7 bases between. This CDR3 has 12 residues. Written as DNA, the CDR3 is TGTGCCAGCAGTTCAGAGAACTATGGCTACACCTTC. Translating it yields CASSSENYGYTF.

The chain couples TRBV10-2 to TRBJ2-2; D remains ambiguous. The V and J ends lost 4 bases and 4 bases respectively, with 1 base between them. The CDR3 runs 11 residues. CDR1 WSHSY and CDR2 SAAADI come from the germline V gene. Written as DNA, the CDR3 is TGCGCCAGCAGTGGCACCGGGGAGCTGTTTTTT. Translated: CASSGTGELFF.

The rearrangement links TRBV2 to TRBJ2-1, with D possibly matching TRBD2 (5 bases). This CDR3 has 15 amino acids. V lost 8 bases, J lost 5 bases, and 19 bases lay in between. Germline V CDR1 and CDR2: SNHLY, FYNNEI. In DNA form, the CDR3 reads TGTGCCAGCGAGACTGAGAGGGCTCAGGACAATGAGCAGTTCTTC. It codes for CASETERAQDNEQFF.

This clone was recorded many times. The chain links TRBV5-5 to TRBJ2-1; D tentatively fits TRBD1 or TRBD2 (6 bases each). The CDR3 has 13 residues. Trimming stripped 7 bases from V and 7 bases from J, with 15 bases between. The germline V gene has CDR1 SGHKS and CDR2 YYEKEE (reference sequence). The CDR3 region has the DNA TGTGCCAGCTGCCAAGGGGGGCAAAATGAGCAGTTCTTC. Protein product: CASCQGGQNEQFF.

This clone was counted ten times or more. V gene TRBV18 combines with J gene TRBJ2-7; D perhaps matches TRBD2 (6 bases). This CDR3 contains 15 residues. Trimming took off 1 base at V and 1 base at J, with 11 bases between the two ends. Germline V gives CDR1 KGHSH, CDR2 LQKENI. CDR3 bases: TGTGCCAGCTCACCACTTGCGACTAGTTCCTACGAGCAGTACTTC. Protein sequence: CASSPLATSSYEQYF.

With regard to this clone: Distinct nucleotide sequences in the sample also encode this CDR3. The genes are TRBV5-1 and TRBJ1-5; D may be TRBD1 (6 bases). The CDR3 is made up of 14 amino acids. In germline, CDR1 is SGHRS, CDR2 YFSETQ. V dropped 0 bases and J dropped 7 bases, with 11 bases sitting between them. The CDR3 nucleotides read TGCGCCAGCAGCTTGGAGGGGGGCGGCCAGCCCCAGCATTTT. Translated, it gives CASSLEGGGQPQHF.

The rearrangement joins TRBV18 to TRBJ1-4, with D perhaps matching TRBD1 (6 bases). The germline CDR1 and CDR2 sequences are KGHSH and LQKENI. V was trimmed by 3 bases and J by 4 bases, leaving 9 bases between them. This CDR3 has 14 amino acids. CDR3: CASSPRDNNEKLFF. For the CDR3, the DNA is TGTGCCAGCTCACCTCGGGACAATAATGAAAAACTGTTTTTT.

This clone has just one count. The rearrangement uses TRBV6-1 and TRBJ2-7, with TRBD1 as a possible D gene (6 bases). The length of the CDR3 is 13 residues. V lost 7 bases and J 4 bases, leaving 14 bases between the germline ends. Germline-derived CDR1 and CDR2 are MNHNS and SASEGT. This CDR3 is CASIQGSPYEQYF. The CDR3 DNA follows: TGTGCCAGCATACAGGGATCACCTTACGAGCAGTACTTC.

The CDR3 DNA is TGTGCCAGCAGCACCGACACCCTAAGCAATCAGCCCCAGCATTTT. This translates into CASSTDTLSNQPQHF. The chain has TRBV11-3 and TRBJ1-5; no clear D. CDR1 and CDR2 from the germline V gene are SGHNT and YENEEA. The CDR3 covers 15 residues. V lost 5 bases and J 1 base, leaving 12 bases between the germline ends.

The chain carries TRBV18 and TRBJ2-1, with 7 bases matching TRBD1. This CDR3 is built from 15 residues. CDR1 and CDR2 (germline): KGHSH, LQKENI. The J segment lost 8 bases and the V segment lost 4 bases, leaving 11 bases of the junction unmatched. CDR3 coding DNA: TGTGCCAGCTCACGTAGACAGGGTTCAAGGGATGAGCAGTTCTTC. Translated, it gives CASSRRQGSRDEQFF.

V and J are TRBV5-1 and TRBJ2-1, with D unclear. This CDR3 is 15 amino acids long. The V end lost 2 bases, the J end lost 0 bases, and 9 bases lay between the germline ends. Germline V gene lookup returns CDR1 SGHRS and CDR2 YFSETQ. CDR3 sequence: CASSLAQSSYNEQFF. CDR3 sequence (DNA): TGCGCCAGCAGCTTAGCCCAGAGCTCCTACAATGAGCAGTTCTTC.

The rearrangement uses TRBV5-1 and TRBJ2-7; 11 nucleotides line up with TRBD2. Per the germline V gene, CDR1 is SGHRS and CDR2 is YFSETQ. This CDR3 is 19 amino acids long. V lost 0 bases to trimming and J lost 9 bases; unmatched junction nucleotides: 20. The chain's CDR3 is CASSLAGVLAGEANMRQYF. CDR3 bases: TGCGCCAGCAGCTTGGCCGGAGTACTAGCGGGAGAAGCAAACATGAGGCAGTACTTC.

The chain has TRBV6-6 and TRBJ2-3; no clear D. The ends were cut back, 6 bases at V and 4 bases at J, with 11 bases in the middle. The CDR3 contains 13 residues. The germline CDR1 and CDR2 sequences are MNHNY and SVGAGI (reference sequence). The CDR3 is CASRTSIPDTQYF. Here the CDR3 DNA reads TGTGCCAGCAGGACAAGTATCCCAGATACGCAGTATTTT.

The rearrangement uses TRBV1 and TRBJ2-7; TRBD2 was called by the table and not checked on the DNA. TRBV1 is reported as a pseudogene. The CDR3 is 18 amino acids. The CDR3 coding sequence is TGCACCAGCAGCCGCGTCACTAGCGGGAGGCCCAGCTCCTACGAGCAGTACTTC. It specifies CTSSRVTSGRPSSYEQYF.

This sequence joins TRBV6-1 and TRBJ2-6; D remains ambiguous. The germline V gene encodes CDR1 MNHNS and CDR2 SASEGT. V was trimmed by 8 bases and J by 2 bases, leaving 10 bases between them. The CDR3 sequence is 14 residues long. CDR3: CASQQPTGANVLTF. The CDR3, as DNA: TGTGCCAGCCAACAGCCTACTGGGGCCAACGTCCTGACTTTC.

This chain joins TRBV20-1 and TRBJ2-7; D is unclear. The ends were cut back, 4 bases at V and 6 bases at J, with 10 bases in the middle. Germline V gene lookup returns CDR1 DFQATT and CDR2 SNEGSKA (reference sequence). This CDR3 is 11 amino acids long. The CDR3 region is CSAMDGPEQYF. CDR3 sequence (DNA): TGCAGTGCTATGGACGGCCCCGAGCAGTACTTC.

On this clone: Other DNA sequences within the sample encode an identical CDR3. V is TRBV7-9 and J is TRBJ2-1; TRBD1 agrees at 9 bases. In germline, CDR1 is SEHNR, CDR2 FQNEAQ (reference sequence). J was trimmed by 7 bases and V by 4 bases; bases with no gene match: 8. CDR3 length: 15 amino acids. The CDR3, as DNA: TGTGCCAGCAGCTCACCGGGACAGGGTGGTAATGAGCAGTTCTTC. Protein sequence: CASSSPGQGGNEQFF.

In DNA, the CDR3 is TGTGCCAGCAGTGAATCTGGGGGCGCTTTCTTT. Its translation is CASSESGGAFF. This chain uses TRBV6-1 with TRBJ1-1, with D maybe TRBD1 (6 bases). The V end was cut by 2 bases, the J end by 11 bases, with 9 bases between. This CDR3 is built from 11 residues. CDR1 MNHNS and CDR2 SASEGT come from the germline V gene.

Of note for this clone: At the DNA level, this CDR3 is encoded by other sequences in the same sample as well. The V and J genes are TRBV6-4 and TRBJ1-1, with TRBD1 matching over 10 bases. J lost 3 bases, V lost 0 bases, and 1 base had no gene match. CDR3 size: 15 residues. The V gene's germline CDR1 is MRHNA and CDR2 SNTAGT. The CDR3 loop is CASSDSTGGHTEAFF. The DNA of the CDR3 is TGTGCCAGCAGTGACTCGACAGGGGGCCACACTGAAGCTTTCTTT.